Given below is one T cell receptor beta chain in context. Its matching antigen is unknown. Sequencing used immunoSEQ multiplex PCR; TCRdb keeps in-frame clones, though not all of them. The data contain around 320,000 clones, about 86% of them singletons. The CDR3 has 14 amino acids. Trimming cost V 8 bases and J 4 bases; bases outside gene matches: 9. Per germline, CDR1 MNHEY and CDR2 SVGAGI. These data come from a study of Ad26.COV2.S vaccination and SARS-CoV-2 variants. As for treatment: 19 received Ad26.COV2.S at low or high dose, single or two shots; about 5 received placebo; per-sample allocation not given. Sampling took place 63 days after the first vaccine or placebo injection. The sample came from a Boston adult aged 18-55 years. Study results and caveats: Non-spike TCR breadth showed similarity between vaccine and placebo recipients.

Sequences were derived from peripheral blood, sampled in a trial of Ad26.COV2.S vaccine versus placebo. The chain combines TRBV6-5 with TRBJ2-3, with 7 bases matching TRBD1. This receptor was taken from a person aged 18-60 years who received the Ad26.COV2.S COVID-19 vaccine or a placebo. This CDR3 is CASDRQGRADTQYF. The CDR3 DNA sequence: TGTGCCAGCGACCGACAGGGACGGGCAGATACGCAGTATTTT.